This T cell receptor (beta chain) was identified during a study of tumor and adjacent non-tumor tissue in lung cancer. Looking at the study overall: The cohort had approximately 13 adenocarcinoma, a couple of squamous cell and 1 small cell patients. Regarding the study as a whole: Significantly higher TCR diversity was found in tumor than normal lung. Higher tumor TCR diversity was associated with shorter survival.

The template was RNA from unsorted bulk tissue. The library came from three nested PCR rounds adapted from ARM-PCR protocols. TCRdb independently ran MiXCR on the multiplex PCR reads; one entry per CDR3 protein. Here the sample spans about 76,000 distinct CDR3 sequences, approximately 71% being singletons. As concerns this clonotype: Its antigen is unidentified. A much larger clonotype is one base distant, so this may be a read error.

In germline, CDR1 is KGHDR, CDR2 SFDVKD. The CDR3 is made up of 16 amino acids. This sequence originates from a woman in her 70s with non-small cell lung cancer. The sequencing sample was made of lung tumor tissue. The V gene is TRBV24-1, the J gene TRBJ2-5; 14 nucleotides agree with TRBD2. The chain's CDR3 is CATGDAGTSGRETQYF. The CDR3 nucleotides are TGTGCCACCGGTGACGCCGGGACTAGCGGGAGAGAGACCCAGTACTTC.